The 2 T cell receptor beta chains reported below all come from one sample, sequenced in a study of cytomegalovirus exposure and HLA in healthy donors. Vbeta (60) and Jbeta (13) primers were used in the PCR. Assay: immunoSEQ multiplex PCR; the TCRdb copy retains only in-frame clones and omits some. Found here are 120,000 or so clones, over 65% of them singletons; the top ten hold more than 1.5%. The sequenced sample was PBMCs. Source of these receptors: a man between 18 and 35 years old in good health and CMV-seronegative.

The sample holds one count of this clone. The chain is built from TRBV11-2 and TRBJ1-1; D gene ambiguous. This CDR3 is 15 amino acids long. The germline gives CDR1 SGHAT, CDR2 FQNNGV. The V end was cut by 1 base, the J end by 4 bases, with 13 bases between. CDR3 DNA sequence: TGTGCCAGCAGCTTAGGGCGGAGACCTTCCACTGAAGCTTTCTTT. Amino acid sequence: CASSLGRRPSTEAFF.

The table lists this clone with a count of one. The CDR3 spells CASSPIPSGGTNEQFF. CDR3 DNA sequence: TGTGCCAGCAGTCCGATCCCTAGCGGGGGGACGAATGAGCAGTTCTTC. The V call is TRBV27, the J call TRBJ2-1; 11 nucleotides agree with TRBD2. V shed 5 bases and J 7 bases; nucleotides not matched to a gene: 10. CDR3 size: 16 residues. The germline V gene encodes CDR1 MNHEY and CDR2 SMNVEV (reference sequence).